This T cell receptor beta chain was observed in a study of graft-versus-host responses after intestinal transplantation. Clones were sequenced by immunoSEQ multiplex PCR, and TCRdb holds only the in-frame ones, with some missing. In the table there are about 130,000 clones, approximately 91% of which are singletons. This clone is a singleton in its sample. What it binds is not known. Broader study findings: In recipient marrow, GvH clones were found, and some appeared first in ileum or blood. Declines in HvG clones occurring early post-transplant were associated with peak circulating GvH clone levels.

V lost 0 bases, J lost 0 bases, and 7 bases lay in between. CDR3 length: 15 amino acids. The germline V gene has CDR1 SGDLS and CDR2 YYNGEE. This receptor was identified in a human donor who received an intestinal transplant. The rearrangement joins TRBV9 to TRBJ1-3; D remains ambiguous. The sample here was unstimulated CD4+ T cells sorted from spleen or lymph node cells, taken before intestinal transplant. CDR3 in DNA: TGTGCCAGCAGCGTAGGGGCCACCTCTGGAAACACCATATATTTT. This sequence encodes CASSVGATSGNTIYF.